This TCR beta chain was retrieved from a study of spatial heterogeneity in lung cancer. This clonotype occurred many times. TCRdb used MiXCR to reprocess the 5' RACE reads, holding one entry per CDR3 protein. The table has 60,000 to 90,000 distinct CDR3 sequences, under 8.5% seen once. J lost 4 bases, V lost 2 bases, and 7 bases had no gene match. This CDR3 contains 15 residues. Germline lookup yields CDR1 MDHEN and CDR2 SYDVKM. The time point was: sample taken at primary tumor resection. This material consisted of PBMCs, taken at surgery. The rearrangement joins TRBV28 to TRBJ1-2, with 7 bases lining up with TRBD1. The sequence came from a male donor with early-stage non-small cell lung cancer. The CDR3 sequence is CASSLTDRAGYGYTF. The CDR3 DNA sequence: TGTGCCAGCAGTTTAACAGACAGGGCGGGCTATGGCTACACCTTC.